A single sample is the source of the 30 T cell receptor beta chains below, sequenced in a study of cytomegalovirus exposure and HLA in healthy donors (dated by TCRdb to 2015 to 2018). The library came from the immunoSEQ multiplex PCR assay. The multiplex PCR relied on a mix of 60 forward primers for TCR Vbeta segments and 13 reverse primers for TCR Jbeta segments. Here the immuneACCESS table is served through TCRdb, limited to in-frame sequences with V and J called. Missing clones are a known gap in these copies; in checked studies unresolved V genes cover under half, and the rest lacks a known reason. The sample yields around 150,000 clones; roughly 80% were counted once. Of the sample, roughly 1.9% falls within the top ten clones. Sample: PBMCs. The receptors stem from a human donor in good health.

V usage is TRBV19 and J usage is TRBJ1-2; D is unclear. V was clipped by 7 bases and J by 0 bases, with 15 bases between them. From germline, CDR1 is LNHDA and CDR2 SQIVND (reference sequence). This CDR3 is 15 amino acids long. CDR3 nucleotides: TGTGCCAGTAACCCTAATTGGGGAGCTAACTATGGCTACACCTTC. Protein sequence: CASNPNWGANYGYTF.

The CDR3 region is CASRRAPNTGELFF. CDR3 sequence (DNA): TGCGCCAGCAGGAGGGCCCCAAACACCGGGGAGCTGTTTTTT. The chain uses TRBV4-1 and TRBJ2-2; TRBD2 is a possible D gene (5 bases). The CDR3 has 14 amino acids. Germline-derived CDR1 and CDR2 are MGHRA and YSYEKL. Trimming shortened V by 6 bases and J by 2 bases, and 10 bases separated the two germline ends.

This chain connects TRBV27 to TRBJ2-3, with unresolved D. The V gene's germline CDR1 is MNHEY and CDR2 SMNVEV (reference sequence). The CDR3 consists of 13 residues. The V gene lost 11 bases and the J gene lost 1 base, with 13 bases spanning the gap. The DNA of the CDR3 is TGTGCCGCAGGCAGTTTTGGCACAGATACGCAGTATTTT. This codes for CAAGSFGTDTQYF.

This sequence joins TRBV5-1 and TRBJ2-3, with TRBD2 as a possible D gene (5 bases). This CDR3 is 15 amino acids long. V lost 3 bases to trimming and J lost 5 bases, with 16 bases between them. Germline V gene sequence: CDR1 SGHRS, CDR2 YFSETQ. CDR3 in amino acids: CASSSLGPGRDTQYF. The CDR3 coding sequence is TGCGCCAGCAGCTCTCTGGGCCCTGGGAGAGATACGCAGTATTTT. The full variable domain, rest sourced from reference TRBV5-1 and TRBJ2-3, is KAGVTQTPRYLIKTRGQQVTLSCSPISGHRSVSWYQQTPGQGLQFLFEYFSETQRNKGNFPGRFSGRQFSNSRSEMNVSTLELGDSALYLCASSSLGPGRDTQYFGPGTRLTVL.

V is TRBV7-2 and J is TRBJ1-2; unclear D gene. Looked up from germline, CDR1 is SGHTA and CDR2 is FQGNSA. This CDR3 comprises 15 residues. V lost 4 bases and J lost 3, with 15 bases in between. CDR3 residues: CASSSGVGQYYGYTF. The CDR3 DNA reads TGTGCCAGCAGCTCAGGTGTTGGGCAGTACTATGGCTACACCTTC.

The CDR3 coding sequence is TGTGCCAGCAGTTCCACCGAACCGAGCGAGCAGTACTTC. It specifies CASSSTEPSEQYF. The chain is built from TRBV28 and TRBJ2-7; D remains unclear. CDR1 is MDHEN and CDR2 is SYDVKM in the germline V gene. CDR3 length: 13 residues. The V end lost 4 bases, the J end lost 6 bases, and 13 bases lay between the germline ends.

The chain combines TRBV27 with TRBJ2-3, with D possibly being TRBD1 (5 bases). Germline assignment: CDR1 MNHEY and CDR2 SMNVEV (reference sequence). V was cut by 0 bases and J by 9 bases, with 10 bases left in between. The length of the CDR3 is 13 residues. DNA of the CDR3: TGTGCCAGCAGTTTATCAGCAGACAGAACGCAGTATTTT. Protein product: CASSLSADRTQYF.

This clone was seen once. The V and J genes are TRBV13 and TRBJ2-3, with 10 bases fitting TRBD2. The length of the CDR3 is 16 residues. With 5 bases clipped from V and 0 bases from J, the junction kept 5 bases outside the gene matches. CDR1 and CDR2 (germline): PRHDT, FYEKMQ (reference sequence). Here the CDR3 reads CASSPIAGGSTDTQYF. CDR3 DNA sequence: TGTGCCAGCAGCCCTATAGCGGGGGGCAGCACAGATACGCAGTATTTT.

Points on this clone: A junction boundary mismatches the germline segment, possibly from a read error. This chain joins TRBV4-1 and TRBJ1-1; 7 bases map to TRBD1. CDR1 is MGHRA and CDR2 is YSYEKL in the germline V gene. The CDR3 is 14 residues long. In nucleotides, the CDR3 is TGCGCCAGCAGCCAAGACAGGGGGAACTCTGAAGCTTTCTTT. It codes for CASSQDRGNSEAFF.

The V gene is TRBV2, the J gene TRBJ2-5; TRBD2 aligns across 11 bases. V lost 8 bases, J lost 5 bases, and 13 bases stayed unmatched. Germline V CDR1 and CDR2: SNHLY, FYNNEI. The CDR3 runs 16 residues. The CDR3 loop reads CASAHFGTSGKETQYF. The CDR3, as DNA: TGTGCCAGCGCTCACTTCGGGACTAGCGGAAAGGAGACCCAGTACTTC.

The chain employs TRBV2 and TRBJ2-2; D uncertain. In germline, CDR1 is SNHLY, CDR2 FYNNEI. This CDR3 comprises 14 residues. The V end lost 2 bases, the J end lost 5 bases, and 9 bases lay between the germline ends. The CDR3 DNA sequence: TGTGCCAGCAGTGAAAATTCTGCGACCGGGGAGCTGTTTTTT. Amino acids: CASSENSATGELFF.

The J gene is TRBJ2-1, the V gene TRBV5-1; 11 bases line up with TRBD1. The J segment lost 8 bases and the V segment lost 3 bases, leaving 7 bases of the junction unmatched. This CDR3 has 15 residues. Germline V gene data show CDR1 as SGHRS and CDR2 as YFSETQ. CDR3 nucleotides: TGCGCCAGCAGCTCCGGGACAGGGGGGTTCGATGAGCAGTTCTTC. Its protein is CASSSGTGGFDEQFF.

This clone appeared once. DNA of the CDR3: TGTGCCAGCAGCTTAGATAGGAACAGGGGGGGGTATGGCTACACCTTC. It is translated as CASSLDRNRGGYGYTF. The gene calls are TRBV11-2 and TRBJ1-2, with 8 bases matching TRBD1. Germline assignment: CDR1 SGHAT and CDR2 FQNNGV. The V gene end was trimmed by 0 bases and the J gene end by 5 bases; junction bases not matched to a gene: 8. CDR3 length equals 16 residues.

V is TRBV4-1 and J is TRBJ1-1, with 10 bases fitting TRBD1. Trimming cost V 4 bases and J 4 bases; bases outside gene matches: 3. From germline, CDR1 is MGHRA and CDR2 YSYEKL. The CDR3 spans 14 residues. This CDR3 reads CASSRTGGGTEAFF. CDR3 nucleotide sequence: TGCGCCAGCAGCCGGACAGGGGGGGGCACTGAAGCTTTCTTT.

The chain joins TRBV6-1 to TRBJ1-5, with D perhaps TRBD1 (5 bases). This CDR3 has 13 residues. V shed 1 base and J shed 5 bases, with 6 bases lying between them. Germline CDR1 MNHNS, CDR2 SASEGT. DNA for the CDR3: TGTGCCAGCAGTGAAGTACAGGATCAGCCCCAGCATTTT. Translation: CASSEVQDQPQHF.

The rearrangement joins TRBV19 to TRBJ1-2, with 7 bases identical to TRBD1. The CDR3 has 14 residues. Germline V lookup: CDR1 LNHDA, CDR2 SQIVND (reference sequence). Trimming at V came to 0 bases and at J to 4 bases, leaving 2 bases not matched to a gene. CDR3 nucleotide sequence: TGTGCCAGTAGTATAGAGGACAGGACCTATGGCTACACCTTC. It encodes CASSIEDRTYGYTF.

The chain carries TRBV5-5 and TRBJ1-1, with 8 bases identical to TRBD1. This CDR3 region has 13 residues. V lost 6 bases to trimming and J lost 7 bases; unmatched junction nucleotides: 8. CDR1 SGHKS and CDR2 YYEKEE come from the germline V gene (reference sequence). The CDR3 spells CASIETGDVEAFF. The CDR3 bases are TGTGCCAGCATCGAGACAGGGGATGTTGAAGCTTTCTTT.

V is TRBV25-1 and J is TRBJ2-7; 8 bases align to TRBD2. Unmatched junction bases numbered 5, after V lost 5 bases and J lost 5 bases. The CDR3 is made up of 13 amino acids. Germline V gives CDR1 MGHDK, CDR2 SYGVNS. The CDR3 DNA sequence: TGTGCCAGCAGTAACCGGGGGGGCCACGAGCAGTACTTC. Amino acids: CASSNRGGHEQYF.

The rearrangement joins TRBV5-1 to TRBJ2-1, with TRBD2 identical over 11 bases. The CDR3 extends over 15 amino acids. Germline-derived CDR1 and CDR2 are SGHRS and YFSETQ. J lost 4 bases, V lost 1 base, and 1 base had no gene match. CDR3 coding DNA: TGCGCCAGCAGCTTGACTAGCGGGGGATACAATGAGCAGTTCTTC. Amino acid sequence: CASSLTSGGYNEQFF.

The V gene is TRBV27, the J gene TRBJ2-3, with D possibly being TRBD2 (6 bases). There are 12 residues in the CDR3. Germline V lookup: CDR1 MNHEY, CDR2 SMNVEV (reference sequence). V gave up 4 bases and J gave up 6 bases, with 8 bases separating them. The CDR3 region has the DNA TGTGCCAGCAGTTGGAGCGGGGATACGCAGTATTTT. It is translated as CASSWSGDTQYF.

J is TRBJ2-3 and V is TRBV5-1, with TRBD2 matching over 7 bases. The CDR3 covers 15 residues. The V gene end was trimmed by 0 bases and the J gene end by 4 bases; junction bases not matched to a gene: 5. Germline CDR1 reads SGHRS; CDR2 reads YFSETQ. The CDR3 spells CASSLVAGEPDTQYF. The CDR3 nucleotides read TGCGCCAGCAGCTTGGTTGCGGGGGAGCCAGATACGCAGTATTTT.

This chain links TRBV29-1 with TRBJ1-1, with 8 bases matching TRBD1. The ends lost 2 bases at V and 8 bases at J; junction bases unmatched: 7. CDR1 is SQVTM and CDR2 is ANQGSEA in the germline V gene. The CDR3 spans 13 residues. CDR3 region: CSVEPGTGAEAFF. The CDR3 bases are TGCAGCGTTGAACCCGGGACAGGTGCGGAAGCTTTCTTT.

This chain connects TRBV5-1 to TRBJ1-6, with 7 positions matching TRBD1. V trimming: 4 bases; J trimming: 9 bases; junction bases outside the gene matches: 7. Germline V gene sequence: CDR1 SGHRS, CDR2 YFSETQ. The CDR3 sequence is 14 residues long. The DNA of the CDR3 is TGCGCCAGCAGCCGACAGGGACTTAGTTCACCCCTCCACTTT. It encodes CASSRQGLSSPLHF.

This sequence joins TRBV19 and TRBJ1-1; D possibly corresponds to TRBD1 (6 bases). Trimming removed 1 base at V and 9 bases at J, with 15 bases between. The CDR3 sequence is 14 residues long. CDR1 and CDR2 from the germline V gene are LNHDA and SQIVND (reference sequence). The CDR3 nucleotides are TGTGCCAGTAGTATAGGCGGGAGGGGGGAGAAAGCTTTCTTT. It translates to CASSIGGRGEKAFF.

This clone has only one observation. This chain joins TRBV14 and TRBJ1-2; unclear D gene. The V and J ends lost 0 bases and 3 bases respectively, with 8 bases between them. Germline V gene sequence: CDR1 SGHDN, CDR2 FVKESK. The CDR3 runs 14 residues. The CDR3 here is CASSQDPGDYGYTF. In DNA, the CDR3 is TGTGCCAGCAGCCAAGATCCCGGGGACTATGGCTACACCTTC.

The sample holds a few counts of this clone. The junction departs from germline at one end; a sequencing error may be responsible. V is TRBV6-5 and J is TRBJ1-5; D gene uncertain. CDR3 length: 13 residues. CDR1 and CDR2 from the germline V gene are MNHEY and SVGAGI. The CDR3 reads CASSYSAGSRQDF. CDR3 coding DNA: TGTGCCAGCAGTTACTCTGCGGGGTCCCGGCAAGACTTT.

This sequence joins TRBV19 and TRBJ2-7; TRBD2 matches at 7 bases. This CDR3 contains 14 residues. V lost 5 bases, J lost 1 base, and 5 bases stayed unmatched. CDR1 is LNHDA and CDR2 is SQIVND in the germline V gene (reference sequence). CDR3 sequence (DNA): TGTGCCAGTAGTGTGATACTAGCGTCCTACGAGCAGTACTTC. This gives the protein CASSVILASYEQYF.

This chain links TRBV10-2 with TRBJ1-5; D is unresolved. V lost 4 bases and J 6 bases, leaving 13 bases between the germline ends. The germline V gene encodes CDR1 WSHSY and CDR2 SAAADI. The CDR3 extends over 14 amino acids. CDR3 nucleotides: TGCGCCAGCAGTGGGCCAGAGGGAAGTCAGCCCCAGCATTTT. Encoded protein: CASSGPEGSQPQHF.

V and J are TRBV5-5 and TRBJ1-5; maybe TRBD1 (6 bases). The V gene's germline CDR1 is SGHKS and CDR2 YYEKEE (reference sequence). Deletions cut 4 bases from V and 4 bases from J, with 12 bases between. The length of the CDR3 is 14 residues. The CDR3 reads CASSRTAENQPQHF. As DNA, the CDR3 is TGTGCCAGCAGCCGGACAGCTGAAAATCAGCCCCAGCATTTT.

This clone was seen a single time. The V call is TRBV5-1, the J call TRBJ2-7; no reliable D call. The CDR3 runs 14 residues. The germline V gene encodes CDR1 SGHRS and CDR2 YFSETQ. The V and J ends lost 2 bases and 6 bases respectively, with 15 bases between them. The chain's CDR3 is CASSFSTGSLEQYF. In DNA, the CDR3 is TGCGCCAGCAGCTTCTCTACCGGGTCCCTCGAGCAGTACTTC.